This note documents a single T cell receptor (beta chain) sequence. What it binds is not known. V lost 2 bases to trimming and J lost 2 bases, with 7 bases between them. This CDR3 is 13 amino acids long. Germline CDR1 MDHEN, CDR2 SYDVKM. Out of unsorted whole blood came the blood RNA, and germline DNA was extracted as well. Those patients suffered from chronic HBV infection and were treatment-naive. This entry comes from a study of tumor-infiltrating lymphocytes in primary liver carcinoma. Study overall: Sequenced samples came back with roughly 3.5 to 8 million productive TCRbeta reads, and the counts looked alike across tissue types.

The researchers produced TCR beta cDNA from approximately 0.45 ug total RNA with a constant-region primer. For TCR beta, libraries were produced by three nested multiplex PCR rounds using slightly modified ARM-PCR. TRBV1-TRBV30 forward primers paired with a C-beta reverse primer drove the first two PCR rounds, about 10 cycles each. TCRdb reanalysed the multiplex PCR reads using MiXCR and keeps one entry per CDR3 protein. The table has about 310,000 distinct CDR3 sequences, roughly 60% seen once. Overall study results and limits: Tumor region pairs showed greater overlap than either tumor-adjacent or tumor-blood pairs did.

This TCR derives from a man in his forties or fifties with primary liver carcinoma and hepatitis B virus infection. The material sequenced was peripheral blood. This chain joins TRBV28 and TRBJ2-7; D is unclear. In DNA form, the CDR3 reads TGTGCCAGCAGTTTACCCGGCCCCTACGAGCAGTACTTC. Protein sequence: CASSLPGPYEQYF.